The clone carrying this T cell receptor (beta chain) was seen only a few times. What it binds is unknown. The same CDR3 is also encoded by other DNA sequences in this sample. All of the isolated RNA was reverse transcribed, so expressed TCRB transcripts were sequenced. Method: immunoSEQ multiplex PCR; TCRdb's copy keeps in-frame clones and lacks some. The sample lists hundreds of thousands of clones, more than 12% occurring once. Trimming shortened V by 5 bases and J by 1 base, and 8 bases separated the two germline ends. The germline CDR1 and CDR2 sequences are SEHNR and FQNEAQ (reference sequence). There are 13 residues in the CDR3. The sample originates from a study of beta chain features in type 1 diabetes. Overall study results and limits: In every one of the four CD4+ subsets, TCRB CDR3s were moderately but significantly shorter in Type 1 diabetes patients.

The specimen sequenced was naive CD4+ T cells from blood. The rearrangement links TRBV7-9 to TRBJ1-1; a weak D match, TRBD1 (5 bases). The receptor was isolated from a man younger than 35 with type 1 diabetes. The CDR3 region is CASSRQGNTEAFF. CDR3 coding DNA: TGTGCCAGCAGCCGTCAGGGGAACACTGAAGCTTTCTTT.